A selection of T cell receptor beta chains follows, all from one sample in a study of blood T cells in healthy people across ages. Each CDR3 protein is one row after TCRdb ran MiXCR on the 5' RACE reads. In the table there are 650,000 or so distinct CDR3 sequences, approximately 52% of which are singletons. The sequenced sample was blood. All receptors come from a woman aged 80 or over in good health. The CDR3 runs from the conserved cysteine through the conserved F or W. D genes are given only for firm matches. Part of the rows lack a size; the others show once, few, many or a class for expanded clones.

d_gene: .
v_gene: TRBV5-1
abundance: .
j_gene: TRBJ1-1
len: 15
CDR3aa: CASSTAPRAGTEAFF
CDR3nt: TGCGCCAGCAGCACGGCTCCTAGGGCGGGCACTGAAGCTTTCTTT

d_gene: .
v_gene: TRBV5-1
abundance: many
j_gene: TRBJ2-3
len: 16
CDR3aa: CASSFLTDLSTDTQYF
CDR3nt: TGCGCCAGCAGCTTCCTGACGGACCTAAGCACAGATACGCAGTATTTT

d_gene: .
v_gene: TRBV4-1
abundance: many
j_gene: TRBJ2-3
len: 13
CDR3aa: CASSLGTTDTQYF
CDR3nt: TGTGCCAGCAGCTTAGGGACTACAGATACGCAGTATTTT

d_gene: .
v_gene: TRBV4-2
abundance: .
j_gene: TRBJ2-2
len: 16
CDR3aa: CASSQEVGEAAGELFF
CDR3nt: TGTGCCAGCAGCCAAGAGGTTGGGGAGGCGGCCGGGGAGCTGTTTTTT

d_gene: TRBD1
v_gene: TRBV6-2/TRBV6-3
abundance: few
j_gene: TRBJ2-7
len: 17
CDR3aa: CASSYDIDRGYDYEQYF
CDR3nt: TGTGCCAGCAGTTACGACATAGACAGGGGGTACGACTACGAGCAGTACTTC

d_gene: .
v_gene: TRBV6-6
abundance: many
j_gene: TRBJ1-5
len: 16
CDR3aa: CASRPGTLRGAQPQHF
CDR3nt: TGTGCCAGCAGGCCGGGGACCCTACGAGGGGCCCAGCCCCAGCATTTT

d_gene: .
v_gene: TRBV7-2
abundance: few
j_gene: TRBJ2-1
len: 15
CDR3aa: CASSLDGGTYNEQFF
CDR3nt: TGTGCCAGCAGCTTGGATGGCGGTACCTACAATGAGCAGTTCTTC

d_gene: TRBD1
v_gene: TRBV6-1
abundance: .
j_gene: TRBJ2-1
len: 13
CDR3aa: CASIPDRWNEQFF
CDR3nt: TGTGCCAGCATCCCGGACAGGTGGAATGAGCAGTTCTTC

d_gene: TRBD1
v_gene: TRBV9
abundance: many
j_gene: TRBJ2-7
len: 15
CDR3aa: CASSPRDRGSYEQYF
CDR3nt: TGTGCCAGCAGCCCAAGGGACAGGGGTTCCTACGAGCAGTACTTC

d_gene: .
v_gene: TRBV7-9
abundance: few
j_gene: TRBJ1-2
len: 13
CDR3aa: CASSLDRSYGYTF
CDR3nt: TGTGCCAGCAGCTTAGACAGGAGCTATGGCTACACCTTC

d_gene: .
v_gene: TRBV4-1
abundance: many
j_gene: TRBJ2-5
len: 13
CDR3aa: CASSQISGETQYF
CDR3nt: TGCGCCAGCAGCCAGATTAGCGGAGAGACCCAGTACTTC

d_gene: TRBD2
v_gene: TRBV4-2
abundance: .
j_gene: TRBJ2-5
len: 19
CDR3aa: CASSHMPGGTSGVQETQYF
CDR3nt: TGTGCCAGCAGCCACATGCCCGGCGGGACTAGCGGGGTACAAGAGACCCAGTACTTC

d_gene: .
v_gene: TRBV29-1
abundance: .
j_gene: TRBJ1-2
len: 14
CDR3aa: CSVFVGAANYGYTF
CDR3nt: TGCAGCGTTTTTGTCGGGGCAGCCAACTATGGCTACACCTTC

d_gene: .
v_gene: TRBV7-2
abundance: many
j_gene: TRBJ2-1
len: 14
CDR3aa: CASSFRRGYNEQFF
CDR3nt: TGTGCCAGCAGCTTTCGTAGGGGTTACAATGAGCAGTTCTTC

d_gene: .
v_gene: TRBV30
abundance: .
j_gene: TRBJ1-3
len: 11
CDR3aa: CAHTSGNTIYF
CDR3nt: TGTGCCCACACCTCTGGAAACACCATATATTTT

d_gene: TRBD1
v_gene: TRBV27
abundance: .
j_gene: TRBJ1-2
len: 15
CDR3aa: CASSKGQGNLYGYTF
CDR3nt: TGTGCCAGCAGTAAAGGACAGGGGAACCTTTATGGCTACACCTTC

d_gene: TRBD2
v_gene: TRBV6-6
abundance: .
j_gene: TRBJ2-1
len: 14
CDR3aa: CASTSGGGHNEQFF
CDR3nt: TGTGCCAGCACTTCCGGGGGGGGCCACAATGAGCAGTTCTTC

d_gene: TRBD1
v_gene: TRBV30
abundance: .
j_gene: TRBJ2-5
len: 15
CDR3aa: CAWRKGQSDQETQYF
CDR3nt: TGTGCCTGGAGGAAGGGACAGAGCGACCAAGAGACCCAGTACTTC

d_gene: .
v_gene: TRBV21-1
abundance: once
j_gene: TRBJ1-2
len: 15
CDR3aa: CASSRRQISNSGYTF
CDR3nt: TGTGCCAGCAGCAGGAGACAGATTTCTAACTCTGGCTACACCTTC

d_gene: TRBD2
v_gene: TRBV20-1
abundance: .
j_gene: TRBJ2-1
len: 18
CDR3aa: CSALTSGGFSPQDDEQFF
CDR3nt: TGCAGTGCCCTGACTAGCGGGGGCTTTAGTCCCCAAGACGATGAGCAGTTCTTC

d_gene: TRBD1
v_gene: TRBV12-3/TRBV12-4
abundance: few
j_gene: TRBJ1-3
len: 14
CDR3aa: CASNPTGTGNTIYF
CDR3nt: TGTGCCAGCAACCCGACAGGGACTGGAAACACCATATATTTT

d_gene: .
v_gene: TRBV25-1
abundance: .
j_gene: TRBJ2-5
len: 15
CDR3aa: CASSEAGLVYNEQYF
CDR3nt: TGTGCCAGCAGTGAAGCAGGACTCGTCTACAATGAGCAGTACTTC

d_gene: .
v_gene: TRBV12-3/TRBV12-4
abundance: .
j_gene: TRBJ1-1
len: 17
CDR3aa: CASIRNGVTGENTEAFF
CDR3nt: TGTGCCAGTATTCGAAACGGGGTTACAGGAGAGAACACTGAAGCTTTCTTT

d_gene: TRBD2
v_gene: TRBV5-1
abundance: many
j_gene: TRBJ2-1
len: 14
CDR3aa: CASRRLAGENEQFF
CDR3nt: TGCGCCAGCAGGCGGCTAGCGGGAGAGAATGAGCAGTTCTTC

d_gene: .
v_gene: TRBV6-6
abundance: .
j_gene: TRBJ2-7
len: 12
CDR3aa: CASRPGSYEQYF
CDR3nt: TGTGCCAGCAGGCCAGGGTCCTATGAGCAGTACTTC

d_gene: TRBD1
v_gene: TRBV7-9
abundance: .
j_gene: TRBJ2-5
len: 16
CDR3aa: CASSPDDRGSQETQYF
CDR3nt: TGTGCCAGCAGCCCAGATGACAGGGGAAGCCAAGAGACCCAGTACTTC

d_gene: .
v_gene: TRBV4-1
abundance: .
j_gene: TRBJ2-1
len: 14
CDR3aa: CASSQPLNNNEQFF
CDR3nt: TGCGCCAGCAGCCAGCCACTTAACAACAATGAGCAGTTCTTC

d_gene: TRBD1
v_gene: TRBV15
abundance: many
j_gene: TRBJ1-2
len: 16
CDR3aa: CATSRENRGHSYGYTF
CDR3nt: TGTGCCACCAGCAGAGAGAACAGGGGGCATAGCTATGGCTACACCTTC

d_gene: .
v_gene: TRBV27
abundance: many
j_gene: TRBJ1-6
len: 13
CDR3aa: CASRSSYNSPLHF
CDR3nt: TGTGCCAGCAGGAGCTCCTATAATTCACCCCTCCACTTT